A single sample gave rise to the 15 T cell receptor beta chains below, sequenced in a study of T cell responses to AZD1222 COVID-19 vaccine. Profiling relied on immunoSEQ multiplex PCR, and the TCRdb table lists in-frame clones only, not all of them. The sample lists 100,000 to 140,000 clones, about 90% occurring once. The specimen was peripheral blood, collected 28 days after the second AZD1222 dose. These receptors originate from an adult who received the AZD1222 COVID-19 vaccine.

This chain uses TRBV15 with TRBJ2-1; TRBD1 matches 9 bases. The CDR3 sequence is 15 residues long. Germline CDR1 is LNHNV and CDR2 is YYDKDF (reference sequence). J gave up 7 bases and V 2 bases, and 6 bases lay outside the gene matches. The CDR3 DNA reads TGTGCCACCAGCAGAAGGACAGGGGCTGGGAATGAGCAGTTCTTC. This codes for CATSRRTGAGNEQFF.

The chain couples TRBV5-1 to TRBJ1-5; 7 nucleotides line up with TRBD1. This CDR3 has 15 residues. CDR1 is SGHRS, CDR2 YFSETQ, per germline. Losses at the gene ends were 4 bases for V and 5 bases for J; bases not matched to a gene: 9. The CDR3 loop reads CASSLRTGRDQPQHF. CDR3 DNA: TGCGCCAGCAGCCTCAGGACAGGTCGGGATCAGCCCCAGCATTTT.

The CDR3 is CASSQVGNRDEKLFF. The CDR3 DNA reads as TGTGCCAGCAGCCAAGTTGGGAACAGGGATGAAAAACTGTTTTTT. This sequence joins TRBV4-2 and TRBJ1-4; a weak D match, TRBD1 (6 bases). Per the germline V gene, CDR1 is LGHNA and CDR2 is YNFKEQ. Trimming stripped 1 base from V and 6 bases from J, with 12 bases between. The CDR3 extends over 15 amino acids.

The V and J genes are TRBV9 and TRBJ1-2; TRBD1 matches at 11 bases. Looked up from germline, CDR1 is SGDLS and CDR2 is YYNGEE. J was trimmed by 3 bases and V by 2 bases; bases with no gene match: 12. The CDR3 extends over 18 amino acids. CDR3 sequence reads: CASSVAGQGAVKDYGYTF. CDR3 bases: TGTGCCAGCAGCGTTGCCGGACAGGGGGCCGTGAAGGACTATGGCTACACCTTC.

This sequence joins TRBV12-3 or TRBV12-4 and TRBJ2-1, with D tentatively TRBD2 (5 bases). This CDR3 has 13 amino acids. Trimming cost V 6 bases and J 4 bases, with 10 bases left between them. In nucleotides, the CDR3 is TGTGCCAGCAGGGGAGCTTCGTACAATGAGCAGTTCTTC. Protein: CASRGASYNEQFF.

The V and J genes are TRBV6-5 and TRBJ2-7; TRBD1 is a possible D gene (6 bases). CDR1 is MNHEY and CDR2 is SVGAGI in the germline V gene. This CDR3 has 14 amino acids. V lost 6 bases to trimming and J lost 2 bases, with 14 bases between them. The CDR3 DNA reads TGTGCCAGCAGCGAGACAGGTGCCCCCTACGAGCAGTACTTC. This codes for CASSETGAPYEQYF.

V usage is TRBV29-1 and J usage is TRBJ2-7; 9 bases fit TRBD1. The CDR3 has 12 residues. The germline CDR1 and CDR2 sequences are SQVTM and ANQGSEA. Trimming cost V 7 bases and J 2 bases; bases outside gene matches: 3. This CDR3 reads CSARQGAYEQYF. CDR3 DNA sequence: TGCAGCGCAAGACAGGGGGCCTACGAGCAGTACTTC.

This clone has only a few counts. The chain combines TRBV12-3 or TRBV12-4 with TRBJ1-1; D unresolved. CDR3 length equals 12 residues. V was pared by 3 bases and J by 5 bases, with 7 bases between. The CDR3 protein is CASSLKETEAFF. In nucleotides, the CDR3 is TGTGCCAGCAGTTTGAAGGAAACTGAAGCTTTCTTT.

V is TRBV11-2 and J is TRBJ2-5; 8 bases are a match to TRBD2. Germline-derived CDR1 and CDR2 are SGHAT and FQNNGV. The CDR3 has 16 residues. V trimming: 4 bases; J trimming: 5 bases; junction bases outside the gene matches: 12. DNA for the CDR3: TGTGCCAGCAGCTCAGTGGGCGGGGGGACCACGGAGACCCAGTACTTC. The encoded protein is CASSSVGGGTTETQYF.

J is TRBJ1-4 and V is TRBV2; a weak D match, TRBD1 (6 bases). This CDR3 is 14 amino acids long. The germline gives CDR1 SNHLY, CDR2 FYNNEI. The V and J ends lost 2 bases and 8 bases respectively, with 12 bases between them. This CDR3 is CASSEIRGQEKLFF. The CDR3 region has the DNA TGTGCCAGCAGTGAAATAAGGGGACAAGAAAAACTGTTTTTT.

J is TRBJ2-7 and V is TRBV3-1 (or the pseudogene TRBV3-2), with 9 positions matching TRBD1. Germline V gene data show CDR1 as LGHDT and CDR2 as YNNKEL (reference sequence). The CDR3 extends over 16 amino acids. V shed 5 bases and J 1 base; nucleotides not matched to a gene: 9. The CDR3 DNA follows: TGTGCCAGCAGCTGGGACAGGGCGTACCCGTCCTACGAGCAGTACTTC. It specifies CASSWDRAYPSYEQYF.

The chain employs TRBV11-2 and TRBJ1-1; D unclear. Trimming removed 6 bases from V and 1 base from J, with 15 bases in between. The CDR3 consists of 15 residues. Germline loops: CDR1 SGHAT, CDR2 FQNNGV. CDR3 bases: TGTGCCAGCAGTTATACGATCCCAGGGAACACTGAAGCTTTCTTT. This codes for CASSYTIPGNTEAFF. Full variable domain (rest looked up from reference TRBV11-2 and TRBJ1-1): EAGVAQSPRYKIIEKRQSVAFWCNPISGHATLYWYQQILGQGPKLLIQFQNNGVVDDSQLPKDRFSAERLKGVDSTLKIQPAKLEDSAVYLCASSYTIPGNTEAFFGQGTRLTVV.

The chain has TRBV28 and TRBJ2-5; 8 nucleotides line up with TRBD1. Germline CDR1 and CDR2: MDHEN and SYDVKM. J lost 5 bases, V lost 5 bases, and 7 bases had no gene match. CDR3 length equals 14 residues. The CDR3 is CASSDRTGFETQYF. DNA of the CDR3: TGTGCCAGCAGTGACCGGACAGGGTTTGAGACCCAGTACTTC.

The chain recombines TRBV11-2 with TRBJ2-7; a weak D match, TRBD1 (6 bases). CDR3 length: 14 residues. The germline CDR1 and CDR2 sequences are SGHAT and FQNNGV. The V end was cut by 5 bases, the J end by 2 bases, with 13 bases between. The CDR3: CASSLPGAAYEQYF. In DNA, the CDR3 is TGTGCCAGCAGCCTTCCAGGGGCCGCCTACGAGCAGTACTTC.

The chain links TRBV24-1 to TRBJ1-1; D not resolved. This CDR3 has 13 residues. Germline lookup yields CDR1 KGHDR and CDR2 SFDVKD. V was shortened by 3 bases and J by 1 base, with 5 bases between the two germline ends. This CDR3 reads CATSDSGNTEAFF. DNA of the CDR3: TGTGCCACCAGTGATAGTGGGAACACTGAAGCTTTCTTT.